These T cell receptor beta chains were read from a single sample in a study of CD8+ T cells in alopecia areata. Assay: immunoSEQ multiplex PCR; the TCRdb copy retains only in-frame clones and omits some. The sample includes 150,000 or so clones, 75% to 90% seen only once; the top ten take about 14%. The specimen was CD8+ T cells sorted from blood, collected at week 0. The source of these receptors is a human donor with alopecia areata. The CDR3 runs from the conserved cysteine through the conserved F or W. A D gene is named only where the DNA matches it firmly. The listing skips clone size in some rows; elsewhere it reads once, few, many or a size class.

TRBV5-1	TRBJ2-1	TRBD2	NA	TGCGCCAGCAGGGGGACAACCGGGACTAGCGGGAGGTTCTACAATGAGCAGTTCTTC	CASRGTTGTSGRFYNEQFF
TRBV4-2	TRBJ2-7	NA	medium-sized	TGTGCCAGCAGCCAATCGGGACAATCCTACGAGCAGTACTTC	CASSQSGQSYEQYF
TRBV13	TRBJ2-7	NA	NA	TGTGCCAGCAGCCCTCAGGGGAGAAGGGCGCAAGAGCAGTACTTC	CASSPQGRRAQEQYF
TRBV29-1	TRBJ2-1	TRBD1	NA	TGCAGCGTTGAGGGGGACAGGGGGCCAGACAATGAGCAGTTCTTC	CSVEGDRGPDNEQFF
TRBV4-1	TRBJ2-7	NA	once	TGCGCCAGCAGCCAAGCCAGGGGTCCCTACGAGCAGTACTTC	CASSQARGPYEQYF
TRBV11-2	TRBJ2-1	NA	NA	TGTGCCAGCAGTCAAGACGACTCCTACAATGAGCAGTTCTTC	CASSQDDSYNEQFF
TRBV6-6	TRBJ2-7	NA	NA	TGTGCCAGCAGTTACTCAGGGAAGGGCGAGCAGTACTTC	CASSYSGKGEQYF
TRBV7-9	TRBJ2-7	TRBD2	NA	TGTGCCAGCAGCTTATTCCTAGCGGGGCCTTCTCGTTACGAGCAGTACTTC	CASSLFLAGPSRYEQYF
TRBV10-2	TRBJ1-2	TRBD1	NA	TGCGCCAGCAGCCCCGGACAGGAGCTCTATGGCTACACCTTC	CASSPGQELYGYTF
TRBV6-5	TRBJ2-1	NA	NA	TGTGCCAGCAGCCTCTTAGCGAATACCTACAATGAGCAGTTCTTC	CASSLLANTYNEQFF
TRBV7-9	TRBJ2-1	NA	NA	TGTGCCAGCAGCTTATACGGGGGTACCAAGTTCTTC	CASSLYGGTKFF
TRBV5-6	TRBJ2-3	NA	NA	TGTGCCAGCAGCCCTGCCGGCCAGGGGACCGATACGCAGTATTTT	CASSPAGQGTDTQYF
TRBV7-9	TRBJ2-2	NA	NA	TGTGCCAGCAGCTCGAACCGGGACGACAACACCGGGGAGCTGTTTTTT	CASSSNRDDNTGELFF
TRBV5-1	TRBJ2-3	TRBD1	once	TGCGCCAGCAGCTTGGAACAGGGGACAGATACGCAGTATTTT	CASSLEQGTDTQYF
TRBV2	TRBJ2-1	NA	NA	TGTGCCAGCAGTGATTGGCTAGCGAACTACAATGAGCAGTTCTTC	CASSDWLANYNEQFF
TRBV29-1	TRBJ2-7	NA	NA	TGCAGCGGTTTTATCGGTGCCGAGCAGTACTTC	CSGFIGAEQYF
TRBV7-9	TRBJ2-7	TRBD2	NA	TGTGCCAGCAGCTTAACTAGCGGGATCGAGCAGTACTTC	CASSLTSGIEQYF
TRBV6-5	TRBJ2-7	NA	NA	TGTGCCAGCGGATCATTGGGCGAGCAGTACTTC	CASGSLGEQYF
TRBV2	TRBJ2-7	NA	NA	TGTGCCAGCAGTGAAGAGATAGGGATCTACGAGCAGTACTTC	CASSEEIGIYEQYF
TRBV9	TRBJ2-3	TRBD1	NA	TGTGCCAGCGCAGGGGGATTCACAGATACGCAGTATTTT	CASAGGFTDTQYF
TRBV19	TRBJ2-1	TRBD2	NA	TGTGCCAGTAGGGTAGCTAGCGGGATCAGTTCCAATGAGCAGTTCTTC	CASRVASGISSNEQFF
TRBV4-1	TRBJ2-1	TRBD1	NA	TGCGCCAGCAGCCAAGCGACAGGGGTCAATGAGCAGTTCTTC	CASSQATGVNEQFF
TRBV5-1	TRBJ1-1	TRBD1	NA	TGCGCCAGCAGCTTGGGGACAGGGCTGAACACTGAAGCTTTCTTT	CASSLGTGLNTEAFF
TRBV7-9	TRBJ2-7	TRBD1	once	TGTGCCAGCAGCTCACAGGACAGGACTCCCTCCTACGAGCAGTACTTC	CASSSQDRTPSYEQYF
TRBV11-1	TRBJ1-6	NA	few	TGTGCCAGCAGCCCAACCGGCCAATCTAATTCACCCCTCCACTTT	CASSPTGQSNSPLHF
TRBV6-5	TRBJ2-1	TRBD2	NA	TGTGCCAGCAGTTACTCCGGACTAGCGGGGTACAATGAGCAGTTCTTC	CASSYSGLAGYNEQFF
TRBV9	TRBJ2-1	TRBD1	NA	TGTGCCAGCAGCGTAGTGACAGGGGATGAGCAGTTCTTC	CASSVVTGDEQFF
TRBV27	TRBJ1-4	NA	NA	TGTGCCAGCAGTTTATCGGGGATTAATGAAAAACTGTTTTTT	CASSLSGINEKLFF
TRBV2	TRBJ2-1	NA	NA	TGTGCCAGCAGTGAAGGAACCTACAATGAGCAGTTCTTC	CASSEGTYNEQFF
TRBV11-2	TRBJ1-2	NA	NA	TGTGCCAGCAGCGGCTACGGGACAAACTATGGCTACACCTTC	CASSGYGTNYGYTF
TRBV5-1	TRBJ2-7	NA	NA	TGCGCCAGCAGCTTGCCCGGAATGGCCTACGAGCAGTACTTC	CASSLPGMAYEQYF
TRBV5-4	TRBJ2-2	NA	NA	TGTGCCAGCAGCTTTTCTTACGGCTTCACCGGGGAGCTGTTTTTT	CASSFSYGFTGELFF
TRBV9	TRBJ1-4	TRBD1	NA	TGTGCCAGCAGTTCGATCGGACAGGCGGGGCCGGGAAAACTGTTTTTT	CASSSIGQAGPGKLFF
TRBV25-1	TRBJ2-1	NA	NA	TGTGCCAGCAGTGTTGATAGCGGTTGGAGGAATGAGCAGTTCTTC	CASSVDSGWRNEQFF
TRBV2	TRBJ1-1	NA	NA	TGTGCCAGCACAAGGAGGGCGGGGGGGAACACTGAAGCTTTCTTT	CASTRRAGGNTEAFF
TRBV27	TRBJ1-2	NA	NA	TGTGCCACCTGGGGGGACTCGGGCTATGGCTACACCTTC	CATWGDSGYGYTF
TRBV29-1	TRBJ1-5	NA	NA	TGCAGCGTTCGCGACGGGGGCAATCAGCCCCAGCATTTT	CSVRDGGNQPQHF
TRBV27	TRBJ1-2	NA	NA	TGTGCCAGCAGTTTATGCCCATTAACTCTAGCTAACTATGGCTACACCTTC	CASSLCPLTLANYGYTF
TRBV29-1	TRBJ2-7	TRBD1	NA	TGCAGCGTTGAGGGACAGGGCTACGAGCAGTACTTC	CSVEGQGYEQYF
TRBV7-9	TRBJ2-7	NA	once	TGTGCCAGCAGCTCGCCCGACAGGAGCTCCTACGAGCAGTACTTC	CASSSPDRSSYEQYF
TRBV27	TRBJ2-7	TRBD1	NA	TGTGCCAGCAGTTTAACTTGGGACAGAAACTACGAGCAGTACTTC	CASSLTWDRNYEQYF
TRBV9	TRBJ2-7	NA	NA	TGTGCCAACGAGGGACTCTCCTACGAGCAGTACTTC	CANEGLSYEQYF
TRBV10-2	TRBJ1-5	NA	NA	TGCGCCAGCAGTGATGGTGTTAGCAATCAGCCCCAGCATTTT	CASSDGVSNQPQHF
TRBV7-9	TRBJ2-2	NA	NA	TGTGCCAGCAGCTTGGAGATAGGAGGCGGCACCGGGGAGCTGTTTTTT	CASSLEIGGGTGELFF
TRBV29-1	TRBJ1-2	NA	NA	TGCAGCGTTGAGGACACACGGAAGTATGGCTACACCTTC	CSVEDTRKYGYTF
TRBV27	TRBJ2-3	NA	NA	TGTGCCAGCAGTCCCGGACCGACCGTGGCAGATACGCAGTATTTT	CASSPGPTVADTQYF
TRBV4-1	TRBJ2-1	NA	NA	TGCGCCAGCAGCCAAGATCCCGGTGAGCAGTTCTTC	CASSQDPGEQFF
TRBV6-5	TRBJ2-1	TRBD2	NA	TGTGCCAGCAGGACTAGCGTATACAATGAGCAGTTCTTC	CASRTSVYNEQFF
TRBV2	TRBJ1-1	NA	NA	TGTGCCAGCAGCGTCAGAAAGAACACTGAAGCTTTCTTT	CASSVRKNTEAFF